Presented here are 25 T cell receptor beta chains from one specimen sequenced in a study of blood T cell repertoires in COVID-19. Generated by immunoSEQ multiplex PCR, the TCRdb table keeps only in-frame clones and is missing some. This table has some 27,000 clones, around 90% appearing once. Material for sequencing was peripheral blood. The receptors were gathered from a human donor in a cohort sampled during active COVID-19.

The table lists this clone with a count of one. V gene TRBV7-2 combines with J gene TRBJ2-4; D is possibly TRBD1 (6 bases). Germline V gene data show CDR1 as SGHTA and CDR2 as FQGNSA. This CDR3 spans 14 amino acids. V dropped 4 bases and J dropped 6 bases, with 13 bases sitting between them. The CDR3 sequence is CASSYTGRGNIQYF. CDR3 DNA: TGTGCCAGCAGCTACACAGGGAGAGGAAACATTCAGTACTTC.

The chain couples TRBV5-4 to TRBJ2-1; D is unresolved. The CDR3 has 14 residues. Looked up from germline, CDR1 is SGHNT and CDR2 is YYREEE (reference sequence). The V end lost 0 bases, the J end lost 5 bases, and 9 bases lay between the germline ends. This chain's CDR3 is CASSLGLENNEQFF. The CDR3 DNA follows: TGTGCCAGCAGCTTGGGACTGGAGAACAATGAGCAGTTCTTC. The complete variable domain, with remaining parts taken from reference TRBV5-4 and TRBJ2-1, reads ETGVTQSPTHLIKTRGQQVTLRCSSQSGHNTVSWYQQALGQGPQFIFQYYREEENGRGNFPPRFSGLQFPNYSSELNVNALELDDSALYLCASSLGLENNEQFFGPGTRLTVL.

This clone was recorded once. The chain is built from TRBV9 and TRBJ1-2; D is ambiguous. The CDR3 totals 15 residues. The ends were cut back, 0 bases at V and 0 bases at J, with 9 bases in the middle. CDR1 is SGDLS and CDR2 is YYNGEE in the germline V gene. The CDR3 loop reads CASSVGVGANYGYTF. The CDR3 DNA sequence: TGTGCCAGCAGCGTAGGGGTGGGAGCTAACTATGGCTACACCTTC. The variable domain in full, with the rest retrieved from reference TRBV9 and TRBJ1-2, is DSGVTQTPKHLITATGQRVTLRCSPRSGDLSVYWYQQSLDQGLQFLIQYYNGEERAKGNILERFSAQQFPDLHSELNLSSLELGDSALYFCASSVGVGANYGYTFGSGTRLTVV.

The chain uses TRBV6-2 or TRBV6-3 and TRBJ2-5, with 13 bases that match TRBD2. CDR1 is MNHEY, CDR2 SVGEGT, per germline. CDR3 length: 18 residues. V shed 5 bases and J 3 bases; nucleotides not matched to a gene: 12. The CDR3, as DNA: TGTGCCAGCAGTCCCAGGGGGACTAGCGGGACGGGAGAAGAGACCCAGTACTTC. This sequence encodes CASSPRGTSGTGEETQYF.

The genes are TRBV7-3 and TRBJ2-1, with TRBD2 matching 8 bases. This CDR3 contains 16 residues. Germline-derived CDR1 and CDR2 are SGHTA and FQGTGA. The junction had 13 bases not matched to a gene; V was cut back by 5 bases and J by 7 bases. CDR3 bases: TGTGCCAGCAGCCCGGAGCGGGCGGGGGGTAGAAATGAGCAGTTCTTC. Translation gives CASSPERAGGRNEQFF.

Concerning this clone itself: The limits of the CDR3 on the DNA are not certain, so only TCRdb's listed CDR3 is given. V usage is TRBV27 and J usage is TRBJ1-2; no DNA check was done on the table's D call, TRBD1. Per germline, CDR1 MNHEY and CDR2 SMNVEV (reference sequence). The CDR3 length equals 14 residues, ends included. The CDR3 region is CASSTSTGAYGYTF.

The J gene is TRBJ1-3, the V gene TRBV5-1; 9 nucleotides match TRBD1. Germline lookup yields CDR1 SGHRS and CDR2 YFSETQ. V shed 5 bases and J 7 bases; nucleotides not matched to a gene: 4. The CDR3 loop spans 13 amino acids. The CDR3 region is CASSQDRGNTIYF. CDR3 DNA sequence: TGCGCCAGCAGTCAGGACAGGGGTAACACCATATATTTT. The complete variable domain, with remaining parts taken from reference TRBV5-1 and TRBJ1-3, reads KAGVTQTPRYLIKTRGQQVTLSCSPISGHRSVSWYQQTPGQGLQFLFEYFSETQRNKGNFPGRFSGRQFSNSRSEMNVSTLELGDSALYLCASSQDRGNTIYFGEGSWLTVV.

The rearrangement joins TRBV18 to TRBJ1-5, with D unresolved. Germline-derived CDR1 and CDR2 are KGHSH and LQKENI. V gave up 2 bases and J gave up 5 bases, with 7 bases separating them. The CDR3 has 13 amino acids. In DNA, the CDR3 is TGTGCCAGCTCACCAGGGAGTGATCAGCCCCAGCATTTT. Translation: CASSPGSDQPQHF.

V gene TRBV4-3 combines with J gene TRBJ1-6; the D gene is possibly TRBD1 (6 bases). Deletions cut 1 base from V and 11 bases from J, with 18 bases between. This CDR3 is built from 16 residues. The V gene's germline CDR1 is LGHNA and CDR2 YSLEER. The CDR3 DNA is TGCGCCAGCAGCCAAGGCTGGGCAGGGGAAGAAGCACCCCTCCACTTT. This codes for CASSQGWAGEEAPLHF.

This sequence joins TRBV5-1 and TRBJ2-7; maybe TRBD1 (5 bases). The CDR3 spans 13 residues. Trimming removed 2 bases at V and 5 bases at J, with 11 bases between. CDR1 is SGHRS, CDR2 YFSETQ, per germline. The DNA for the CDR3 is TGCGCCAGCAGCTTAGGGGATCGGGACGAGCAGTACTTC. Translated: CASSLGDRDEQYF. Full variable domain (missing parts from reference TRBV5-1 and TRBJ2-7): KAGVTQTPRYLIKTRGQQVTLSCSPISGHRSVSWYQQTPGQGLQFLFEYFSETQRNKGNFPGRFSGRQFSNSRSEMNVSTLELGDSALYLCASSLGDRDEQYFGPGTRLTVT.

The chain links TRBV27 to TRBJ2-1, with 9 bases lining up with TRBD2. The germline CDR1 and CDR2 sequences are MNHEY and SMNVEV (reference sequence). With V trimmed by 5 bases and J by 4 bases, 3 bases remained unmatched. The length of the CDR3 is 14 residues. This CDR3 reads CASSRGGVYNEQFF. The CDR3 DNA reads as TGTGCCAGCAGTCGCGGGGGGGTTTACAATGAGCAGTTCTTC.

V gene TRBV7-9 combines with J gene TRBJ2-2; 8 bases fit TRBD2. The trim removed 5 bases at V and 4 bases at J, leaving 6 bases unmatched. Germline V gives CDR1 SEHNR, CDR2 FQNEAQ (reference sequence). This CDR3 spans 15 amino acids. The CDR3 DNA is TGTGCCAGCAGCCCCCCAGCGGGGGTCACCGGGGAGCTGTTTTTT. It encodes CASSPPAGVTGELFF.

The rearrangement links TRBV7-3 to TRBJ2-2; 14 bases agree with TRBD2. V dropped 5 bases and J dropped 7; count of bases not matched to a gene: 3. CDR1 and CDR2 from the germline V gene are SGHTA and FQGTGA. The CDR3 consists of 15 residues. In nucleotides, the CDR3 is TGTGCCAGCAGCCCGACTAGCGGGGGGGGCGGGGAGCTGTTTTTT. Protein sequence: CASSPTSGGGGELFF.

CDR3 amino acids: CASRTGSSYNEQFF. The CDR3 DNA follows: TGTGCCAGCAGGACGGGGAGCTCCTACAATGAGCAGTTCTTC. This sequence joins TRBV6-5 and TRBJ2-1, with D tentatively TRBD2 (5 bases). The V and J ends lost 6 bases and 0 bases respectively, with 9 bases between them. The CDR3 loop spans 14 amino acids. Germline V CDR1 and CDR2: MNHEY, SVGAGI.

This chain connects TRBV6-5 to TRBJ1-2, with TRBD1 as a possible D gene (6 bases). CDR1 is MNHEY, CDR2 SVGAGI, per germline. CDR3 length: 14 amino acids. V gave up 7 bases and J gave up 4 bases, with 16 bases separating them. The CDR3 DNA reads TGTGCCAGCAAATACCGACAGGACGTCTATGGCTACACCTTC. Translated: CASKYRQDVYGYTF.

The genes are TRBV25-1 and TRBJ1-5; 7 nucleotides agree with TRBD1. The CDR3 covers 14 residues. The V segment lost 6 bases and the J segment 0 bases; nucleotides outside the gene matches: 2. Germline V gene data show CDR1 as MGHDK and CDR2 as SYGVNS. CDR3 region: CASRGQNSNQPQHF. As DNA, the CDR3 is TGTGCCAGCAGGGGACAGAATAGCAATCAGCCCCAGCATTTT.

The V gene is TRBV4-1, the J gene TRBJ2-3; the D is unclear. V was clipped by 1 base and J by 6 bases, with 11 bases between them. This CDR3 spans 14 amino acids. Germline CDR1 reads MGHRA; CDR2 reads YSYEKL. The CDR3 spells CASSQAITSDTQYF. Here the CDR3 DNA reads TGCGCCAGCAGCCAAGCCATTACTTCGGATACGCAGTATTTT.

For the CDR3, the DNA is TGTGCCAGCAGCGACCGGGGGGAGGCAGGGGCGGCTTTCTTT. Protein: CASSDRGEAGAAFF. The chain uses TRBV9 and TRBJ1-1, with D possibly being TRBD1 (6 bases). The germline V gene has CDR1 SGDLS and CDR2 YYNGEE. This CDR3 is 14 amino acids long. V lost 3 bases and J 11 bases, leaving 20 bases between the germline ends.

The chain links TRBV18 to TRBJ2-1, with 11 bases matching TRBD2. CDR1 is KGHSH and CDR2 is LQKENI in the germline V gene. J was trimmed by 4 bases and V by 1 base; bases with no gene match: 6. CDR3 length: 17 residues. The CDR3 bases are TGTGCCAGCTCACCACGGGCTAGCGGGGGGCGTTACAATGAGCAGTTCTTC. It is translated as CASSPRASGGRYNEQFF.

The rearrangement uses TRBV7-2 and TRBJ2-7; TRBD2 matches at 11 bases. Unmatched junction bases numbered 9, after V lost 5 bases and J lost 3 bases. The germline V gene has CDR1 SGHTA and CDR2 FQGNSA. The CDR3 consists of 16 residues. This CDR3 is CASSRALTSGDYEQYF. Here the CDR3 DNA reads TGTGCCAGCAGCCGCGCCCTGACTAGCGGGGACTACGAGCAGTACTTC.

The gene calls are TRBV6-1 and TRBJ1-4; 8 positions agree with TRBD1. Germline assignment: CDR1 MNHNS and CDR2 SASEGT. CDR3 length equals 15 residues. V was clipped by 2 bases and J by 8 bases; unmatched bases: 7. CDR3 sequence (DNA): TGTGCCAGCAGTGAATTCCAGGGGGCGCGGGAAAAACTGTTTTTT. Translation gives CASSEFQGAREKLFF.

On this clone: One end of the junction does not line up with germline, which may come from a read error. V usage is TRBV7-2 and J usage is TRBJ1-2; TRBD1 matches at 8 bases. The CDR3 loop spans 16 amino acids. Per germline, CDR1 SGHTA and CDR2 FQGNSA. The CDR3 nucleotides read TGTGCCAGCAGCCTCAGGGGGCCCGAGACTAATTATGGCTACACCTTC. This gives the protein CASSLRGPETNYGYTF. Full variable domain (remainder filled in from reference TRBV7-2 and TRBJ1-2): GAGVSQSPSNKVTEKGKDVELRCDPISGHTALYWYRQSLGQGLEFLIYFQGNSAPDKSGLPSDRFSAERTGGSVSTLTIQRTQQEDSAVYLCASSLRGPETNYGYTFGSGTRLTVV.

This chain links TRBV2 with TRBJ1-5; the D is unclear. The ends were cut back, 0 bases at V and 7 bases at J, with 10 bases in the middle. CDR3 size: 14 residues. Germline CDR1 reads SNHLY; CDR2 reads FYNNEI. CDR3 DNA: TGTGCCAGCAGTGAAGCGGCGGCGGAACAGCCCCAGCATTTT. Its protein product is CASSEAAAEQPQHF.

V is TRBV12-3 or TRBV12-4 and J is TRBJ1-2; D call uncertain. The CDR3 is 13 residues long. The V and J ends lost 3 bases and 8 bases respectively, with 13 bases between them. The CDR3 DNA reads TGTGCCAGCAGTTTGGGCATTCAGGCAGGCTACACCTTC. Protein product: CASSLGIQAGYTF.

The genes are TRBV6-6 and TRBJ1-5, with a weak D call TRBD1 (5 bases). The germline gives CDR1 MNHNY, CDR2 SVGAGI (reference sequence). The CDR3 contains 13 residues. Trimming took off 2 bases at V and 7 bases at J, with 9 bases between the two ends. The CDR3 coding sequence is TGTGCCAGCAGTTACGGGGGAGGCCAGCCCCAGCATTTT. Translated: CASSYGGGQPQHF.